Listed here are 2 T cell receptor beta chains from one sample, sequenced in a study of T cell clonotyping in hematopoietic cell transplantation. Regarding time point: recipient sample about 28 days before transplant, after cytoreduction. Assay used: immunoSEQ multiplex PCR; TCRdb lists only in-frame clones, some missing. The profile covers tens of thousands of clones, with about nine tenths appearing a single time and 5.9% taken by the ten largest. The sample here was peripheral blood mononuclear cells, taken before stem cell transplant. The origin of the receptors is a man aged 60 to 69 with biphenotypic leukemia. Some clones in this sample may be carry-over from other donors' samples.

This clone was detected a few times. The chain joins TRBV6-5 to TRBJ1-4, with D unclear. Germline CDR1 MNHEY, CDR2 SVGAGI. V lost 4 bases and J lost 10, with 19 bases in between. This CDR3 has 15 amino acids. CDR3 nucleotides: TGTGCCAGCAGTTCTTCCTGGGATAGTGTTGGAAAACTGTTTTTT. This gives the protein CASSSSWDSVGKLFF.

This clone was recorded once. The chain combines TRBV5-1 with TRBJ1-4, with D possibly TRBD1 on 5 matching bases. Trimming took off 4 bases at V and 0 bases at J, with 10 bases between the two ends. Germline V gene lookup returns CDR1 SGHRS and CDR2 YFSETQ. CDR3 length: 15 residues. The CDR3 spells CASSQGTATNEKLFF. The CDR3 DNA is TGCGCCAGCAGCCAGGGTACTGCAACTAATGAAAAACTGTTTTTT.